This T cell receptor (beta chain) was identified in a study of regulatory T cells in long-lasting Graves disease. Study background: Antithyroid drugs had been taken by newly diagnosed Graves' patients for under 3 months.

Time point meaning: newly diagnosed GD, antithyroid drugs for less than 3 months. Construction of the TCR library relied on RNA isolated from PBMCs. Patients of an endocrinology department in Xi'an, China, were included. Construction of TCR beta libraries relied on iRepertoire HTBI primers and on Arm-PCR targeting CDR3 regions. TCRdb called the multiplex PCR reads again in MiXCR, with one record for every CDR3 protein. Of 400,000 to 500,000 distinct CDR3 sequences listed, 12% to 15% are singletons. This CDR3 comprises 16 residues. Germline CDR1 reads SGDLS; CDR2 reads YYNGEE. The ends lost 4 bases at V and 8 bases at J; junction bases unmatched: 14. Separately, the same data were catalogued under a study of T cells in Graves' hyperthyroidism and ophthalmopathy.

The sample here was peripheral blood mononuclear cells (PBMCs), taken at new diagnosis, from a patient treated with antithyroid drugs. This clonotype was sampled from a woman aged 45-65 years with Graves disease. The chain couples TRBV9 to TRBJ2-1, with 8 positions matching TRBD2. The DNA of the CDR3 is TGTGCCAGCAGCACTCCGACTAGCGCTAACCGGCATGAGCAGTTCTTC. Its translation: CASSTPTSANRHEQFF.